The 17 T cell receptor beta chains given below trace back to one sample, sequenced in a study of cytomegalovirus exposure and HLA in healthy donors. PCR used 60 Vbeta primers and 13 Jbeta primers. Repertoires were generated with immunoSEQ multiplex PCR, while TCRdb's copy carries only in-frame clones and drops some. The table lists more than 65,000 clones, about 78% of them singletons. The sequenced sample was PBMCs. The receptors were gathered from a man between 18 and 29 years old in good health and CMV-seropositive.

The chain recombines TRBV18 with TRBJ1-5; D not resolved. The CDR3 is 16 amino acids. Germline V gene lookup returns CDR1 KGHSH and CDR2 LQKENI. V lost 4 bases to trimming and J lost 11 bases, with 24 bases between them. In DNA, the CDR3 is TGTGCCAGCTCACTCTGGGGAGGTGCCACAGACAAGTCCCAGCATTTT. Translation gives CASSLWGGATDKSQHF.

The chain links TRBV4-1 to TRBJ1-1; 8 bases are shared with TRBD1. Germline V gene lookup returns CDR1 MGHRA and CDR2 YSYEKL. After removal of 3 bases from V and 1 base from J, the junction contained 7 bases not matched to a gene. The CDR3 totals 16 residues. The CDR3 loop reads CASSQVGQGPNTEAFF. The DNA for the CDR3 is TGCGCCAGCAGCCAGGTAGGACAGGGCCCGAACACTGAAGCTTTCTTT.

The chain carries TRBV10-3 and TRBJ2-3, with D unclear. CDR3 length equals 11 residues. CDR1 and CDR2 from the germline V gene are ENHRY and SYGVKD. The germline V and J ends were trimmed by 6 bases and 2 bases, with 3 bases remaining between them. The CDR3 DNA follows: TGTGCCATCAGCAACACAGATACGCAGTATTTT. Amino acid sequence: CAISNTDTQYF.

This clone was seen only a few times. J is TRBJ1-4 and V is TRBV7-8, with D hard to call. This CDR3 contains 15 residues. With 1 base removed from V and 7 bases from J, the gap between germline ends came to 13 bases. Germline CDR1 and CDR2: SGHVS and FQNEAQ. CDR3 DNA: TGTGCCAGCAGCTTAGACGGGAGTCCGACTGAAAAACTGTTTTTT. It encodes CASSLDGSPTEKLFF.

The CDR3 sequence is CASIGTTYYEQYF. In nucleotides, the CDR3 is TGTGCCAGCATCGGGACTACCTACTACGAGCAGTACTTC. V and J are TRBV6-5 and TRBJ2-7; 7 nucleotides agree with TRBD2. This CDR3 region has 13 residues. The V segment lost 7 bases and the J segment 3 bases; nucleotides outside the gene matches: 6. CDR1 is MNHEY and CDR2 is SVGAGI in the germline V gene.

This sequence joins TRBV6-5 and TRBJ1-4; weak D call: TRBD1 (5 bases). This CDR3 comprises 15 residues. Trimming took off 10 bases at V and 4 bases at J, with 19 bases between the two ends. Germline values: CDR1 MNHEY, CDR2 SVGAGI. CDR3 DNA sequence: TGTGCCACTCGCCTTGACAGTACTGATAATGAAAAACTGTTTTTT. It encodes CATRLDSTDNEKLFF.

This chain links TRBV6-5 with TRBJ2-1; D might be TRBD2 (6 bases). V was shortened by 3 bases and J by 6 bases, with 12 bases between the two germline ends. This CDR3 comprises 14 residues. From germline, CDR1 is MNHEY and CDR2 SVGAGI. The CDR3 reads CASSYVGRSNEQFF. Written as DNA, the CDR3 is TGTGCCAGCAGTTATGTCGGGAGAAGCAATGAGCAGTTCTTC.

The chain joins TRBV6-5 to TRBJ1-1; TRBD1 matches 7 bases. This CDR3 comprises 14 residues. Germline trimming cut 2 bases from V and 4 bases from J; bases unmatched to any gene: 4. Germline CDR1 is MNHEY and CDR2 is SVGAGI. CDR3: CASSYDRVITEAFF. CDR3 coding DNA: TGTGCCAGCAGTTACGACAGGGTAATCACTGAAGCTTTCTTT.

The chain is built from TRBV4-1 and TRBJ1-5; 12 bases agree with TRBD1. The length of the CDR3 is 19 residues. Germline V gene sequence: CDR1 MGHRA, CDR2 YSYEKL. The trim removed 5 bases at V and 0 bases at J, leaving 11 bases unmatched. The CDR3 nucleotides are TGCGCCAGCAGCGGTTGGGGACAGGGGGCGAGGGGTAGCAATCAGCCCCAGCATTTT. It codes for CASSGWGQGARGSNQPQHF.

The chain couples TRBV15 to TRBJ1-3; 7 bases line up with TRBD1. V gave up 0 bases and J gave up 5 bases; unmatched junction bases: 4. Germline lookup yields CDR1 LNHNV and CDR2 YYDKDF (reference sequence). The CDR3 spans 15 residues. In nucleotides, the CDR3 is TGTGCCACCAGCAGAGACGACAGGGTGAGAAACACCATATATTTT. It codes for CATSRDDRVRNTIYF.

The chain joins TRBV6-1 to TRBJ2-2; D is perhaps TRBD2 (6 bases). CDR1 MNHNS and CDR2 SASEGT come from the germline V gene. Trimming removed 2 bases at V and 5 bases at J, with 12 bases between. The CDR3 length is 15 residues. Here the CDR3 reads CASSEPGEVTGELFF. The CDR3 region has the DNA TGTGCCAGCAGTGAACCGGGAGAGGTGACCGGGGAGCTGTTTTTT.

V is TRBV14 and J is TRBJ1-1; 8 nucleotides match TRBD1. V gave up 3 bases and J gave up 4 bases; unmatched junction bases: 7. Germline loops: CDR1 SGHDN, CDR2 FVKESK. This CDR3 contains 15 residues. In DNA form, the CDR3 reads TGTGCCAGCAGCCACTGGACAGGGTTTGGCACTGAAGCTTTCTTT. The encoded protein is CASSHWTGFGTEAFF.

This clone showed up just a few times. The chain joins TRBV4-2 to TRBJ2-1; TRBD1 aligns across 9 bases. V was pared by 3 bases and J by 3 bases, with 3 bases of the junction left unmatched. This CDR3 comprises 15 residues. Germline-derived CDR1 and CDR2 are LGHNA and YNFKEQ. The CDR3 nucleotides read TGTGCCAGCAGCCATAACAGGGGGCACTACAATGAGCAGTTCTTC. Translation: CASSHNRGHYNEQFF.

The V gene is TRBV19, the J gene TRBJ1-1; D is uncertain. This CDR3 is built from 13 residues. The V end was cut by 9 bases, the J end by 2 bases, with 13 bases between. Germline V gene data show CDR1 as LNHDA and CDR2 as SQIVND (reference sequence). Written as DNA, the CDR3 is TGTGCCAGCAACAGAGGGTTAAACACTGAAGCTTTCTTT. Amino acids: CASNRGLNTEAFF.

The chain is built from TRBV27 and TRBJ2-7; tentative D call: TRBD2 (6 bases). The germline V and J ends were trimmed by 6 bases and 1 base, with 10 bases remaining between them. This CDR3 contains 13 residues. Germline V gene data show CDR1 as MNHEY and CDR2 as SMNVEV (reference sequence). Here the CDR3 reads CASSSAGSYEQYF. As DNA, the CDR3 is TGTGCCAGCAGCTCGGCGGGATCCTACGAGCAGTACTTC.

In its sample, this clone was seen a few times. The V and J genes are TRBV11-2 and TRBJ2-7, with TRBD2 matching 9 bases. In germline, CDR1 is SGHAT, CDR2 FQNNGV. Losses at the gene ends were 5 bases for V and 5 bases for J; bases not matched to a gene: 10. This CDR3 has 15 amino acids. The CDR3 nucleotides are TGTGCCAGCAGCCCCCAATTAGCGGGAGCGAACGAGCAGTACTTC. Translation: CASSPQLAGANEQYF.

The V gene is TRBV5-1, the J gene TRBJ2-2, with D hard to call. Looked up from germline, CDR1 is SGHRS and CDR2 is YFSETQ. The length of the CDR3 is 12 residues. V was clipped by 2 bases and J by 5 bases, with 4 bases between them. CDR3: CASSFRTGELFF. CDR3 nucleotides: TGCGCCAGCAGCTTCCGGACCGGGGAGCTGTTTTTT. The complete variable domain, with remaining parts taken from reference TRBV5-1 and TRBJ2-2, reads KAGVTQTPRYLIKTRGQQVTLSCSPISGHRSVSWYQQTPGQGLQFLFEYFSETQRNKGNFPGRFSGRQFSNSRSEMNVSTLELGDSALYLCASSFRTGELFFGEGSRLTVL.